The rows below give T cell receptor beta chains drawn from one sample of a study of cytomegalovirus exposure and HLA in healthy donors. Some clones are missing from TCRdb's copy, which holds only in-frame ones; the method was immunoSEQ multiplex PCR. The data show 120,000 or so clones, just over 65% seen once. The sample was PBMCs. These receptor sequences come from a man between 18 and 29 years old in good health and CMV-seronegative. The CDR3 runs from the conserved cysteine through the conserved F or W. Each record gives: V gene, D gene, J gene, clone size, CDR3 protein, CDR3 DNA. The D gene is left open where the match is weak. Where a row states a size, it is once, few, many or the class of an expanded clone; other rows omit it.

>TRBV29-1|TRBD2|TRBJ2-3|NA
CRVEDFRGGPDTQYF
TGCCGCGTTGAAGATTTCCGGGGGGGCCCAGATACGCAGTATTTT
>TRBV7-9|NA|TRBJ2-7|few
CASKSSQLRGHEQYF
TGTGCCAGCAAGTCGAGCCAACTACGTGGTCACGAGCAGTACTTC
>TRBV5-6|NA|TRBJ2-3|NA
CASSRTGGTDTQYF
TGTGCCAGCAGCAGAACGGGGGGCACAGATACGCAGTATTTT
>TRBV5-1|TRBD1|TRBJ1-1|few
CASSPRQGNSNTEAFF
TGCGCCAGCAGCCCCCGACAGGGGAACTCGAACACTGAAGCTTTCTTT
>TRBV30|TRBD2|TRBJ2-7|few
CAFWTSGTYEQYF
TGTGCCTTCTGGACTAGCGGGACCTACGAGCAGTACTTC
>TRBV5-1|TRBD2|TRBJ2-7|NA
CASSVASSGSYSYEQYF
TGCGCCAGCAGCGTGGCGTCTAGCGGGTCTTACTCCTACGAGCAGTACTTC
>TRBV10-3|NA|TRBJ1-3|NA
CAISESQGNGNTIYF
TGTGCCATCAGTGAGTCCCAGGGAAATGGAAACACCATATATTTT
>TRBV6-5|NA|TRBJ1-1|NA
CASSSPIFTEAFF
TGTGCCAGCAGTAGCCCGATCTTCACTGAAGCTTTCTTT
>TRBV13|NA|TRBJ2-5|NA
CASSSIVQETQYF
TGTGCCAGCAGCTCGATAGTTCAAGAGACCCAGTACTTC
>TRBV27|NA|TRBJ1-1|few
CASTPGQNTEAFF
TGTGCCAGCACCCCCGGACAGAACACTGAAGCTTTCTTT
>TRBV13|NA|TRBJ2-7|NA
CASSAGNRAAEQYF
TGTGCCAGCAGCGCCGGGAATCGGGCGGCCGAGCAGTACTTC
>TRBV5-4|TRBD1|TRBJ1-2|NA
CASSPIQGVKDGYTF
TGTGCCAGCAGCCCAATACAGGGGGTTAAGGATGGCTACACCTTC
>TRBV6-4|NA|TRBJ1-1|NA
CASRTHPNTEAFF
TGTGCCAGCAGAACACACCCGAACACTGAAGCTTTCTTT
>TRBV9|TRBD1|TRBJ2-2|NA
CASSLKATGVNTGELFF
TGTGCCAGCAGCCTCAAAGCGACAGGGGTGAACACCGGGGAGCTGTTTTTT
>TRBV5-1|NA|TRBJ2-6|NA
CASSSTGSSSGANVLTF
TGCGCCAGCAGCTCCACAGGGTCTAGCTCTGGGGCCAACGTCCTGACTTTC
>TRBV5-1|NA|TRBJ2-7|few
CASSFQGRVYEQYF
TGCGCCAGCAGCTTCCAGGGGAGGGTCTACGAGCAGTACTTC
>TRBV4-1|TRBD2|TRBJ2-1|NA
CASSQLRGGSGGGYEQFF
TGCGCCAGCAGCCAACTCCGGGGCGGTAGCGGGGGAGGCTATGAGCAGTTCTTC
>TRBV6-4|NA|TRBJ2-2|few
CASREGGTGELFF
TGTGCCAGCAGGGAAGGGGGCACCGGGGAGCTGTTTTTT
>TRBV30|NA|TRBJ1-2|once
CAATFNPPYYGYPF
TGTGCCGCAACCTTTAATCCCCCTTACTATGGCTACCCCTTC
>TRBV27|NA|TRBJ1-1|few
CASSSTGGDTEAFF
TGTGCCAGCAGTTCGACCGGGGGGGACACTGAAGCTTTCTTT
>TRBV29-1|NA|TRBJ1-5|NA
CSDPPKERYGRRQPQHF
TGCAGCGACCCACCAAAAGAGCGGTACGGCCGGAGGCAGCCCCAGCATTTT
>TRBV6-5|TRBD1|TRBJ1-2|NA
CASSRGQGDYGYTF
TGTGCCAGCAGCCGGGGACAGGGGGACTATGGCTACACCTTC
>TRBV2|NA|TRBJ2-7|few
CASKRTIRAVGEQYF
TGTGCCAGCAAGCGGACGATTCGGGCAGTGGGCGAGCAGTACTTC
>TRBV30|TRBD1|TRBJ1-1|NA
CAWSHGQGTTEAFF
TGTGCCTGGAGCCACGGACAGGGGACGACTGAAGCTTTCTTT
>TRBV5-6|NA|TRBJ1-4|few
CASSPANWRGEKLFF
TGTGCCAGCAGCCCAGCCAATTGGAGGGGTGAAAAACTGTTTTTT
>TRBV10-1|NA|TRBJ2-2|once
CASSDPGRTGELFF
TGCGCCAGCAGTGATCCAGGCCGCACCGGGGAGCTGTTTTTT
>TRBV29-1|NA|TRBJ1-1|NA
CSVAGATEAFF
TGCAGCGTCGCTGGGGCCACTGAAGCTTTCTTT
>TRBV6-1|NA|TRBJ1-2|NA
CPSSERTASHYGYTF
TGTCCCAGCAGTGAAAGGACAGCTTCCCATTATGGCTACACCTTC